Listed here are 22 T cell receptor beta chains from one sample, sequenced in a study of cytotoxic CD8 clonotypes in ibrutinib-treated CLL. The repertoire was sequenced with immunoSEQ multiplex PCR; TCRdb's copy has only in-frame clones and lacks some. The sample carries under 200,000 clones, 70% to 85% recorded once. This sample comprised PBMCs, obtained after 12 months of ibrutinib treatment. The receptor source for this set is a human donor with chronic lymphocytic leukemia.

The chain combines TRBV18 with TRBJ2-7, with 9 bases fitting TRBD2. This CDR3 region has 15 residues. The germline V gene encodes CDR1 KGHSH and CDR2 LQKENI. V dropped 3 bases and J dropped 2; count of bases not matched to a gene: 5. In DNA, the CDR3 is TGTGCCAGCTCACCGGCGCCTAGCGGGGCCTACGAGCAGTACTTC. Encoded protein: CASSPAPSGAYEQYF.

In DNA form, the CDR3 reads TGTGCCATCAGTGAGGCAGGGGGAAACACTGAAGCTTTCTTT. It is translated as CAISEAGGNTEAFF. This rearrangement joins TRBV10-3 to TRBJ1-1; 7 bases match TRBD1. Per the germline V gene, CDR1 is ENHRY and CDR2 is SYGVKD. With 2 bases clipped from V and 2 bases from J, the junction kept 2 bases outside the gene matches. The length of the CDR3 is 14 residues.

The chain employs TRBV19 and TRBJ2-5, with D perhaps matching TRBD1 or TRBD2 (6 bases each). The CDR3 is 13 amino acids. V lost 5 bases and J lost 5, with 12 bases in between. CDR1 is LNHDA and CDR2 is SQIVND in the germline V gene (reference sequence). CDR3 bases: TGTGCCAGTAGTGTGGGGGGCGCGGAGACCCAGTACTTC. It encodes CASSVGGAETQYF.

The chain recombines TRBV7-2 with TRBJ1-2, with TRBD1 as a possible D gene (6 bases). With 3 bases removed from V and 8 bases from J, the gap between germline ends came to 16 bases. The CDR3 totals 14 residues. The germline V gene has CDR1 SGHTA and CDR2 FQGNSA. CDR3 amino acids: CASSFPQGFGGYTF. CDR3 DNA: TGTGCCAGCAGCTTCCCACAGGGCTTCGGCGGCTACACCTTC.

The J gene is TRBJ1-4, the V gene TRBV5-6; D unresolved. The CDR3 sequence is 17 residues long. With 5 bases removed from V and 8 bases from J, the gap between germline ends came to 25 bases. In germline, CDR1 is SGHDT, CDR2 YYEEEE. The CDR3 DNA reads as TGTGCCAGCAGTCCCGCCCGTTTTTTAAAATCAGAGGAAAAACTGTTTTTT. It yields the protein CASSPARFLKSEEKLFF.

The chain has TRBV19 and TRBJ1-5, with 7 bases lining up with TRBD1. Germline CDR1 is LNHDA and CDR2 is SQIVND (reference sequence). There are 19 residues in the CDR3. The ends lost 6 bases at V and 2 bases at J; junction bases unmatched: 19. The chain's CDR3 is CASSDPRGVQNLGNQPQHF. In DNA, the CDR3 is TGTGCCAGTAGCGACCCCAGGGGGGTTCAGAATTTAGGCAATCAGCCCCAGCATTTT.

The rearrangement links TRBV28 to TRBJ2-5; D gene ambiguous. Per the germline V gene, CDR1 is MDHEN and CDR2 is SYDVKM. Trimming shortened V by 10 bases and J by 5 bases, and 5 bases separated the two germline ends. This CDR3 spans 9 amino acids. This CDR3 is CANPETQYF. DNA of the CDR3: TGTGCCAACCCTGAGACCCAGTACTTC. The full variable domain, in which reference TRBV28 and TRBJ2-5 provide the parts outside the CDR3, is DVKVTQSSRYLVKRTGEKVFLECVQDMDHENMFWYRQDPGLGLRLIYFSYDVKMKEKGDIPEGYSVSREKKERFSLILESASTNQTSMYLCANPETQYFGPGTRLLVL.

The gene calls are TRBV4-2 and TRBJ1-1; a weak D match, TRBD1 (6 bases). The ends were cut back, 0 bases at V and 10 bases at J, with 21 bases in the middle. The CDR3 sequence is 16 residues long. Germline-derived CDR1 and CDR2 are LGHNA and YNFKEQ. CDR3 nucleotide sequence: TGTGCCAGCAGCCAAGACCATGGGCGGACAGCCAGGGGAGCTTTCTTT. Translated, it gives CASSQDHGRTARGAFF.

This clone was detected a few times. The V gene is TRBV7-9, the J gene TRBJ2-6; D is possibly TRBD1 (5 bases). The length of the CDR3 is 17 residues. Germline CDR1 is SEHNR and CDR2 is FQNEAQ (reference sequence). Trimming took 5 bases from V and 0 from J, leaving 14 bases between them. The CDR3 region has the DNA TGTGCCAGCAGCCGCACATTACAGGACTCTGGGGCCAACGTCCTGACTTTC. Amino acids: CASSRTLQDSGANVLTF.

V is TRBV11-2 and J is TRBJ2-3; D may correspond to TRBD1 or TRBD2 (5 bases each). The length of the CDR3 is 18 residues. From germline, CDR1 is SGHAT and CDR2 FQNNGV. V shed 2 bases and J shed 0 bases, with 18 bases lying between them. Here the CDR3 DNA reads TGTGCCAGCAGCTTAAGGGGCCAGGGAGTGGGGAGCACAGATACGCAGTATTTT. This sequence encodes CASSLRGQGVGSTDTQYF.

The V and J genes are TRBV4-1 and TRBJ2-7; D gene ambiguous. The V end was cut by 1 base, the J end by 2 bases, with 12 bases between. This CDR3 has 15 amino acids. CDR1 and CDR2 from the germline V gene are MGHRA and YSYEKL. The CDR3 DNA is TGCGCCAGCAGCCAAGTTGTTTGGGCTGCCTACGAGCAGTACTTC. This sequence encodes CASSQVVWAAYEQYF.

The chain has TRBV28 and TRBJ2-3, with 12 bases fitting TRBD1. Germline V gene lookup returns CDR1 MDHEN and CDR2 SYDVKM. This CDR3 has 15 residues. The J segment lost 4 bases and the V segment lost 3 bases, leaving 2 bases of the junction unmatched. The DNA of the CDR3 is TGTGCCAGCAGTTTGGGACAGGGGGCTTCAGATACGCAGTATTTT. It yields the protein CASSLGQGASDTQYF.

This clone came up once. V usage is TRBV10-3 and J usage is TRBJ2-5; D is ambiguous. This CDR3 is built from 11 residues. V lost 5 bases and J lost 1, with 2 bases in between. CDR1 ENHRY and CDR2 SYGVKD come from the germline V gene. CDR3 DNA sequence: TGTGCCATCAGTAGCCAAGAGACCCAGTACTTC. This gives the protein CAISSQETQYF.

V and J are TRBV5-5 and TRBJ2-1; 8 nucleotides line up with TRBD1. The junction had 8 bases not matched to a gene; V was cut back by 2 bases and J by 7 bases. The CDR3 is 15 amino acids. The germline V gene encodes CDR1 SGHKS and CDR2 YYEKEE (reference sequence). The CDR3 reads CASSFQGAGGNEQFF. The DNA of the CDR3 is TGTGCCAGCAGCTTCCAGGGGGCCGGGGGAAATGAGCAGTTCTTC.

V and J are TRBV5-1 and TRBJ1-1, with a tentative D call TRBD1 (6 bases). The V end lost 2 bases, the J end lost 3 bases, and 14 bases lay between the germline ends. Germline V gene data show CDR1 as SGHRS and CDR2 as YFSETQ. The CDR3 is 15 amino acids. The CDR3 protein is CASSFSVGADTEAFF. The DNA of the CDR3 is TGCGCCAGCAGCTTTTCGGTGGGGGCGGACACTGAAGCTTTCTTT. The full variable domain, completed using reference TRBV5-1 and TRBJ1-1, is KAGVTQTPRYLIKTRGQQVTLSCSPISGHRSVSWYQQTPGQGLQFLFEYFSETQRNKGNFPGRFSGRQFSNSRSEMNVSTLELGDSALYLCASSFSVGADTEAFFGQGTRLTVV.

The J gene is TRBJ2-1, the V gene TRBV19, with D unresolved. This CDR3 region has 15 residues. Trimming left V 1 base short and J 7 bases short, with 14 bases between. The germline CDR1 and CDR2 sequences are LNHDA and SQIVND (reference sequence). The CDR3 DNA follows: TGTGCCAGTAGTATAGTAGAGAATCGTGGAAATGAGCAGTTCTTC. This gives the protein CASSIVENRGNEQFF.

The V gene is TRBV28, the J gene TRBJ2-2, with 8 bases fitting TRBD1. Germline V gene lookup returns CDR1 MDHEN and CDR2 SYDVKM. Trimming removed 4 bases from V and 4 bases from J; junction bases left unmatched: 2. CDR3 length: 14 residues. The CDR3 region has the DNA TGTGCCAGCAGTTCAACAGGGGGCACCGGGGAGCTGTTTTTT. Protein sequence: CASSSTGGTGELFF.

This clone was observed a handful of times. The chain recombines TRBV28 with TRBJ1-5; 7 positions match TRBD1. V trimming: 7 bases; J trimming: 3 bases; junction bases outside the gene matches: 9. This CDR3 has 15 amino acids. Germline V gene sequence: CDR1 MDHEN, CDR2 SYDVKM. The CDR3 is CASTWGDRDNQPQHF. The CDR3, as DNA: TGTGCCAGCACCTGGGGGGACAGAGACAATCAGCCCCAGCATTTT. The whole variable domain, filled in from reference TRBV28 and TRBJ1-5, reads DVKVTQSSRYLVKRTGEKVFLECVQDMDHENMFWYRQDPGLGLRLIYFSYDVKMKEKGDIPEGYSVSREKKERFSLILESASTNQTSMYLCASTWGDRDNQPQHFGDGTRLSIL.

The V call is TRBV28, the J call TRBJ1-2; tentatively, D is TRBD1 (6 bases). Looked up from germline, CDR1 is MDHEN and CDR2 is SYDVKM. Trimming took off 8 bases at V and 5 bases at J, with 15 bases between the two ends. The CDR3 contains 13 residues. CDR3 sequence: CASGKTGGYGYTF. As DNA, the CDR3 is TGTGCCAGCGGGAAGACAGGTGGATATGGCTACACCTTC.

This CDR3 is CASSSFRGTSKNEQFF. CDR3 DNA: TGTGCCAGCAGCTCATTTAGGGGGACATCAAAGAATGAGCAGTTCTTC. The J gene is TRBJ2-1, the V gene TRBV11-2, with a weak D call TRBD1 (6 bases). V lost 4 bases to trimming and J lost 7 bases, with 20 bases between them. The CDR3 extends over 16 amino acids. Looked up from germline, CDR1 is SGHAT and CDR2 is FQNNGV.

The V and J genes are TRBV6-1 and TRBJ1-2; 7 bases align to TRBD1. The CDR3 consists of 15 residues. Trimming at V came to 6 bases and at J to 0 bases, leaving 7 bases not matched to a gene. Germline assignment: CDR1 MNHNS and CDR2 SASEGT. The chain's CDR3 is CASSGTVFPNYGYTF. The CDR3, as DNA: TGTGCCAGCAGCGGGACAGTCTTTCCTAACTATGGCTACACCTTC.

The rearrangement joins TRBV6-5 to TRBJ1-1; D is undetermined. CDR1 is MNHEY, CDR2 SVGAGI, per germline. With 2 bases removed from V and 5 bases from J, the gap between germline ends came to 18 bases. This CDR3 comprises 16 residues. CDR3 sequence (DNA): TGTGCCAGCAGTTACCAAGGGAGGGTATTAGGTACTGAAGCTTTCTTT. Translating it yields CASSYQGRVLGTEAFF.